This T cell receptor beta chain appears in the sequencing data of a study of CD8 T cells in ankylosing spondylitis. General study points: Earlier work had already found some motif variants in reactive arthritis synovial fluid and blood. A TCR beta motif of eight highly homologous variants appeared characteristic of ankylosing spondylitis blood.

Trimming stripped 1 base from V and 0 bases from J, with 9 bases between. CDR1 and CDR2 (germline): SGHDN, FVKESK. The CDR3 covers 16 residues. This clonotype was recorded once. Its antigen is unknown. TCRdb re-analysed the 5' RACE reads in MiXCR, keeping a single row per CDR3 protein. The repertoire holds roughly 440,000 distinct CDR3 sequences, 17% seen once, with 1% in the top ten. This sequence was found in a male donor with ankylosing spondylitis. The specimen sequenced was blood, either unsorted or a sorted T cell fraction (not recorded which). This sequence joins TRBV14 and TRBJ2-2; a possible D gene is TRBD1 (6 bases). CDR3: CASSQVRQANTGELFF. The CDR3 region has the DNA TGTGCCAGCAGCCAAGTAAGACAGGCGAACACCGGGGAGCTGTTTTTT.